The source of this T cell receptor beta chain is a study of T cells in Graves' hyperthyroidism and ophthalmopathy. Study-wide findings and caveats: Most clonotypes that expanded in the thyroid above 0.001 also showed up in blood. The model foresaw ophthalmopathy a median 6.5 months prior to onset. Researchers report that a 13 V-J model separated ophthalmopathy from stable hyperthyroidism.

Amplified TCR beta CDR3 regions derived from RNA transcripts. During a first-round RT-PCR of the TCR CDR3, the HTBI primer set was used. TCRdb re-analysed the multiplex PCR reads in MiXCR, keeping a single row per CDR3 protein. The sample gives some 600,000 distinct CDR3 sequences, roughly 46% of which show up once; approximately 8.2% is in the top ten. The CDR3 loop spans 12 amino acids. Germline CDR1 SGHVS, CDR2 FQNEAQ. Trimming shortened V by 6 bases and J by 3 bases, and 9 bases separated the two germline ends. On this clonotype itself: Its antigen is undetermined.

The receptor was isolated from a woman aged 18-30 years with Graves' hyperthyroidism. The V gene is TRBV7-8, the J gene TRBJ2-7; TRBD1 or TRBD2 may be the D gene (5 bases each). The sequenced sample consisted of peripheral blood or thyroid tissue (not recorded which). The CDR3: CASRSGGYEQYF. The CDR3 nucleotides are TGTGCCAGCAGGAGTGGGGGCTACGAGCAGTACTTC.